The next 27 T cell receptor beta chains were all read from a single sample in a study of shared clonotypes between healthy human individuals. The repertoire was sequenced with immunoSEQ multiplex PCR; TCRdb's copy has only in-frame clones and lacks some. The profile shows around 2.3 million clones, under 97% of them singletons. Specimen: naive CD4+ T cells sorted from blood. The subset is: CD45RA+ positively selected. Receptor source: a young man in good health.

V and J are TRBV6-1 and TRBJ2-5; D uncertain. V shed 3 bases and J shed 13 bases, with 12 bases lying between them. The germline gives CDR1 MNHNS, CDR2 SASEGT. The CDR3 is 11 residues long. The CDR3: CASSESPMRYF. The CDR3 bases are TGTGCCAGCAGTGAGAGTCCCATGAGGTACTTC.

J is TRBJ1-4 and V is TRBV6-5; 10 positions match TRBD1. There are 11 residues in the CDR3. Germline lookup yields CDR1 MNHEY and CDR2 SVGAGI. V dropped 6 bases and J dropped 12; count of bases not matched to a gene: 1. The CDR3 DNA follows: TGTGCCAGCAGGGGGACAGGGGAACTGTTTTTT. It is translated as CASRGTGELFF.

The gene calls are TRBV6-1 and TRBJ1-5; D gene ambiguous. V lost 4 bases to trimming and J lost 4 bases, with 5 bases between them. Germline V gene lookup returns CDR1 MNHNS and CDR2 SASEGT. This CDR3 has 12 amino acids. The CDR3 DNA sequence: TGTGCCAGCAGTGTTCCGAATCAGCCCCAGCATTTT. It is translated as CASSVPNQPQHF.

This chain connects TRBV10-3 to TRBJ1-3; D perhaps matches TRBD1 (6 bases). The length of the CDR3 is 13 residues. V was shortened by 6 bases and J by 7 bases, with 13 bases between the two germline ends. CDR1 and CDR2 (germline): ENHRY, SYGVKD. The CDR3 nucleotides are TGTGCCATCAGGGGGACACCCTGGAACACCATATATTTT. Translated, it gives CAIRGTPWNTIYF.

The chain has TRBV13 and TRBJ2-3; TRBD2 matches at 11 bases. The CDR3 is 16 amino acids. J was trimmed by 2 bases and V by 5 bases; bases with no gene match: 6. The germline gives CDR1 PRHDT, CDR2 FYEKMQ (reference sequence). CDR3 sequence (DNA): TGTGCCAGCAGCACTTATAGCGGGGGGGTCACAGATACGCAGTATTTT. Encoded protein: CASSTYSGGVTDTQYF. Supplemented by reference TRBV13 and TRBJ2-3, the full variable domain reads AAGVIQSPRHLIKEKRETATLKCYPIPRHDTVYWYQQGPGQDPQFLISFYEKMQSDKGSIPDRFSAQQFSDYHSELNMSSLELGDSALYFCASSTYSGGVTDTQYFGPGTRLTVL.

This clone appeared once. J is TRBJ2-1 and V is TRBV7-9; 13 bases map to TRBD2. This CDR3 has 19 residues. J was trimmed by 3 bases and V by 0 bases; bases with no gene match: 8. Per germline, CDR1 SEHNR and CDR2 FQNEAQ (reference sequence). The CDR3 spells CASSLALLAGGQDYNEQFF. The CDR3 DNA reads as TGTGCCAGCAGCTTAGCGTTACTAGCGGGGGGGCAGGACTACAATGAGCAGTTCTTC.

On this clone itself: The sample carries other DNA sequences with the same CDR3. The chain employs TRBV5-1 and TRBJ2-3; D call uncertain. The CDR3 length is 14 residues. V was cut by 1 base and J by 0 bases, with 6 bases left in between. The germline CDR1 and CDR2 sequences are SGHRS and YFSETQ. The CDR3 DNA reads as TGCGCCAGCAGCTTGCTCGCTAGCACAGATACGCAGTATTTT. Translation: CASSLLASTDTQYF. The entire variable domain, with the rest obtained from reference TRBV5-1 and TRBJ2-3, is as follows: KAGVTQTPRYLIKTRGQQVTLSCSPISGHRSVSWYQQTPGQGLQFLFEYFSETQRNKGNFPGRFSGRQFSNSRSEMNVSTLELGDSALYLCASSLLASTDTQYFGPGTRLTVL.

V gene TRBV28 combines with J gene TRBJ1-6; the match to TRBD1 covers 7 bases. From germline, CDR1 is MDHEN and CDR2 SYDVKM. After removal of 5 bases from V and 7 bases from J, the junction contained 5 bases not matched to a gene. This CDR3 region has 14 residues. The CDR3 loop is CASSPPGQNSPLHF. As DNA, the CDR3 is TGTGCCAGCAGTCCACCGGGACAGAATTCACCCCTCCACTTT.

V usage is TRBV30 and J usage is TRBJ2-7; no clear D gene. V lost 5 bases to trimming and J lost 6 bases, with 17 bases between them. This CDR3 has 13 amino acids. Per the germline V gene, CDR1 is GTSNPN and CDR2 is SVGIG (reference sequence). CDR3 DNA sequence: TGTGCCTGGGGTTCTCCCACACTGTCCGAGCAGTACTTC. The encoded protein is CAWGSPTLSEQYF.

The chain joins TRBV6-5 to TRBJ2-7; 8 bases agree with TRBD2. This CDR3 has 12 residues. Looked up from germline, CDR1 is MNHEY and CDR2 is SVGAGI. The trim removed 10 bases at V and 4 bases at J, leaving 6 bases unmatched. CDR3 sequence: CATSREGYEQYF. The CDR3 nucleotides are TGTGCCACCTCACGGGAGGGTTACGAGCAGTACTTC.

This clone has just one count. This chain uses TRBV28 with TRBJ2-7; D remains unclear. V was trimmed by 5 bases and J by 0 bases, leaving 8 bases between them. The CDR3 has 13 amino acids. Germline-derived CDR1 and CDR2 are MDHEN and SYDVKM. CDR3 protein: CASSAGFSYEQYF. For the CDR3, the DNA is TGTGCCAGCAGTGCCGGTTTCTCCTACGAGCAGTACTTC.

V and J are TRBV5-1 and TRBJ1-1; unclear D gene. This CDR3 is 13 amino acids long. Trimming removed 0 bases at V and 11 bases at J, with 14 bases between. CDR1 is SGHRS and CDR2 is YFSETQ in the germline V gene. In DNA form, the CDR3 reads TGCGCCAGCAGCTTGGAAACAGCAAGCGGGGCTTTCTTT. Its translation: CASSLETASGAFF. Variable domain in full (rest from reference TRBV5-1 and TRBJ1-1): KAGVTQTPRYLIKTRGQQVTLSCSPISGHRSVSWYQQTPGQGLQFLFEYFSETQRNKGNFPGRFSGRQFSNSRSEMNVSTLELGDSALYLCASSLETASGAFFGQGTRLTVV.

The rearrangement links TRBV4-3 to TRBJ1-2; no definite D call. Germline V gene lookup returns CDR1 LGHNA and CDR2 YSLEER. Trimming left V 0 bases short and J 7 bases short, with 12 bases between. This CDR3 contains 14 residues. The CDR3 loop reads CASSQEKNSGGYTF. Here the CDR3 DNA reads TGCGCCAGCAGCCAAGAAAAGAACAGCGGTGGCTACACCTTC.

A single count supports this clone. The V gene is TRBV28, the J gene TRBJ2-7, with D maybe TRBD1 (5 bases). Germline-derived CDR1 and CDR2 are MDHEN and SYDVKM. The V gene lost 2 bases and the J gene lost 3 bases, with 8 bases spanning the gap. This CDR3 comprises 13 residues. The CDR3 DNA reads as TGTGCCAGCAGTTTAACGACAGTCTACGAGCAGTACTTC. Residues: CASSLTTVYEQYF.

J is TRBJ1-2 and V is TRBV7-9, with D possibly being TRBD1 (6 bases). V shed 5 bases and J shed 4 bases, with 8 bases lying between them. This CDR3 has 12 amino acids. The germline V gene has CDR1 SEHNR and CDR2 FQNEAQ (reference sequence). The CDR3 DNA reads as TGTGCCAGCAGCAACAGGGCCTATGGCTACACCTTC. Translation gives CASSNRAYGYTF.

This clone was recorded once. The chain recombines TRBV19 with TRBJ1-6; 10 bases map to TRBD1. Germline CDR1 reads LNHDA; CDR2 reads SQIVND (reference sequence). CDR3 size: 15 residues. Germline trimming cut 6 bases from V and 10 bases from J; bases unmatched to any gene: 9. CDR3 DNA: TGTGCCAGTAGCCGGGGGACAGGGGCGTACTCACCCCTCCACTTT. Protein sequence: CASSRGTGAYSPLHF.

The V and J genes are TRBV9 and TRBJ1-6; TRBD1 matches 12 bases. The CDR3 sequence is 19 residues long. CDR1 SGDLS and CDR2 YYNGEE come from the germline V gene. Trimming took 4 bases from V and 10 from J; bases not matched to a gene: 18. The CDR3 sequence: CASSNRDRGPGVSGSPLHF. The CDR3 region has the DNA TGTGCCAGCAGCAACCGGGACAGGGGGCCCGGAGTCTCTGGATCACCCCTCCACTTT.

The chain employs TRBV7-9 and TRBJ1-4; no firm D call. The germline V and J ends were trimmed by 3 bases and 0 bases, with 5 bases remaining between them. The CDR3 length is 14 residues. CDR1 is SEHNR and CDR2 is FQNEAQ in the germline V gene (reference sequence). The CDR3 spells CASSFEATNEKLFF. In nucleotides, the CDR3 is TGTGCCAGCAGCTTCGAAGCAACTAATGAAAAACTGTTTTTT.

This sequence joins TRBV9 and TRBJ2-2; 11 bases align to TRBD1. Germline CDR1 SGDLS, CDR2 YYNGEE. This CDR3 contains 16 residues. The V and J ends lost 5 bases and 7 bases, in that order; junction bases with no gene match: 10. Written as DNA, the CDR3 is TGTGCCAGCAGTCCGGGACAGGGGGTCTTAGGCGGGGAGCTGTTTTTT. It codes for CASSPGQGVLGGELFF.

CDR3 amino acids: CASSYSRDESNQPQHF. DNA of the CDR3: TGTGCCAGCAGTTATTCCAGGGATGAGAGCAATCAGCCCCAGCATTTT. The chain carries TRBV2 and TRBJ1-5, with a tentative D call TRBD1 (5 bases). This CDR3 has 16 amino acids. The germline CDR1 and CDR2 sequences are SNHLY and FYNNEI. Trimming shortened V by 5 bases and J by 1 base, and 15 bases separated the two germline ends.

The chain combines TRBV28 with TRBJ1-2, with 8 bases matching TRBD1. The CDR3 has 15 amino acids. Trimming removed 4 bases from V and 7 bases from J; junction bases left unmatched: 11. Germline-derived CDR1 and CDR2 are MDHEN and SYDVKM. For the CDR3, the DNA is TGTGCCAGCAGTTCCTCCGCGACAGGGGTGTCTGGCTACACCTTC. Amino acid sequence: CASSSSATGVSGYTF.

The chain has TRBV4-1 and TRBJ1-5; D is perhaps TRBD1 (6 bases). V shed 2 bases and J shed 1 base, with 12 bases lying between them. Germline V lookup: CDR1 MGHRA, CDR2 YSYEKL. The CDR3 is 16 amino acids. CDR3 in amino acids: CASSQLGGKSNQPQHF. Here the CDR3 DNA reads TGCGCCAGCAGCCAACTAGGGGGGAAGAGCAATCAGCCCCAGCATTTT.

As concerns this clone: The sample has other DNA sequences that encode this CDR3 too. CDR3 sequence reads: CAWSGTDSNQPQHF. The CDR3 bases are TGTGCCTGGAGTGGGACTGATAGCAATCAGCCCCAGCATTTT. The genes are TRBV30 and TRBJ1-5; D gene ambiguous. Trimming took 1 base from V and 0 from J, leaving 7 bases between them. The germline gives CDR1 GTSNPN, CDR2 SVGIG (reference sequence). CDR3 length: 14 residues.

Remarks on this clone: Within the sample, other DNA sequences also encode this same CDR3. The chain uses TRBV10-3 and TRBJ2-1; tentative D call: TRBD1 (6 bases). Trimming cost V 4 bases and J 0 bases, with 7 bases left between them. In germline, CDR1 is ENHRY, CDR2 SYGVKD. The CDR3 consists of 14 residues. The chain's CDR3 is CAISGGGSYNEQFF. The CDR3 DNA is TGTGCCATCAGTGGAGGGGGCTCCTACAATGAGCAGTTCTTC.

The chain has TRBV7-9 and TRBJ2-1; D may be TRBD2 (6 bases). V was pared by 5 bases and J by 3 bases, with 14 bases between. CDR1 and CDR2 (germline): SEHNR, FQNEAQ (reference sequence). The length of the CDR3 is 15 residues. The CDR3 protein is CASSPTGLRYNEQFF. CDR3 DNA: TGTGCCAGCAGCCCAACTGGACTACGCTACAATGAGCAGTTCTTC. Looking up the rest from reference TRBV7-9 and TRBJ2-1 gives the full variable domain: DTGVSQNPRHKITKRGQNVTFRCDPISEHNRLYWYRQTLGQGPEFLTYFQNEAQLEKSRLLSDRFSAERPKGSFSTLEIQRTEQGDSAMYLCASSPTGLRYNEQFFGPGTRLTVL.

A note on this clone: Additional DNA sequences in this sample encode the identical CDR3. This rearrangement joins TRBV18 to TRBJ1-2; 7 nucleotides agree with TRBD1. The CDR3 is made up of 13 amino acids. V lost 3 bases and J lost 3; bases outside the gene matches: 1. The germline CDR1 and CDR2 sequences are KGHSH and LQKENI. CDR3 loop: CASSPQGDYGYTF. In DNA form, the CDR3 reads TGTGCCAGCTCACCCCAGGGGGACTATGGCTACACCTTC.

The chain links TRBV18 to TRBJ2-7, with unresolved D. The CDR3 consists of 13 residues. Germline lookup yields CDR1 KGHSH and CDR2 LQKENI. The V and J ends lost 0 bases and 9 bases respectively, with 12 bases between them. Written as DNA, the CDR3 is TGTGCCAGCTCACCACCGTTTCTGGTGGCGCAGTACTTC. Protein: CASSPPFLVAQYF.